This TCR beta chain was recorded in a study of Graves' ophthalmopathy and Graves' hyperthyroidism. On the study more broadly: Peripheral blood was gathered at first diagnosis, ahead of any treatment whatsoever. General observations from the study: Discrimination between ophthalmopathy and stable hyperthyroidism by a 13-signature model showed 85% to 90% sensitivity and about 84% specificity. Appearing in blood as well were most expanded thyroid clonotypes above 0.001 frequency.

Amplified material comprised TCR beta CDR3 regions derived from RNA transcripts. The first-round RT-PCR employed HTBI primers together with the Qiagen OneStep RT-PCR kit. A multiplex PCR was then performed as the second round. TCRdb itself ran the multiplex PCR reads through MiXCR, one entry per CDR3 protein. This sample has about 740,000 distinct CDR3 sequences; 40% occur once, and the top ten carry 44%. Establishment of the diagnosis relied upon clinical symptoms, serum thyroxine, TRAb, thyroid ultrasound and orbital computed tomography. Comment on this clonotype: What it binds is unknown.

Germline V CDR1 and CDR2: LNHDA, SQIVND (reference sequence). Between the trimmed V and J ends, which lost 5 bases and 4 bases, there was a span of 23 bases. The CDR3 spans 17 residues. J is TRBJ2-5 and V is TRBV19; D may match TRBD1 or TRBD2 (5 bases each). Sequenced input: peripheral blood. This TCR was recovered from an adult man with Graves' ophthalmopathy. The CDR3 DNA reads as TGTGCCAGTAGTTCTACCTCCCGCCCGGGGCAAAGAGAGACCCAGTACTTC. Amino acids: CASSSTSRPGQRETQYF.